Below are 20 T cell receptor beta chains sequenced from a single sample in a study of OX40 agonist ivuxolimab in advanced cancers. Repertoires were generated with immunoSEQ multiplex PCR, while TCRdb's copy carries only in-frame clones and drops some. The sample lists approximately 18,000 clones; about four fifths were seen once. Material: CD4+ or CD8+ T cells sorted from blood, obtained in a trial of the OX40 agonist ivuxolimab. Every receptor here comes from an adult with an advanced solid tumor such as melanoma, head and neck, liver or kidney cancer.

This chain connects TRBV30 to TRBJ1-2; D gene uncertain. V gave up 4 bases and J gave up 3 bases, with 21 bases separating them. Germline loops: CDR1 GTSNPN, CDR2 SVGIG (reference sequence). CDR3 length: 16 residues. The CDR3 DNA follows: TGTGCCTGGACCGACCCCTCAACCGGGCCGGACTATGGCTACACCTTC. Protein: CAWTDPSTGPDYGYTF. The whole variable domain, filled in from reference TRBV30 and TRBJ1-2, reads SQTIHQWPATLVQPVGSPLSLECTVEGTSNPNLYWYRQAAGRGLQLLFYSVGIGQISSEVPQNLSASRPQDRQFILSSKKLLLSDSGFYLCAWTDPSTGPDYGYTFGSGTRLTVV.

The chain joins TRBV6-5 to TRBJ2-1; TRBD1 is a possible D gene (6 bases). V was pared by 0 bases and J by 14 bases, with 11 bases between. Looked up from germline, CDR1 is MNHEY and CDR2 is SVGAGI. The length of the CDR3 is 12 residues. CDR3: CASSYSTGREFF. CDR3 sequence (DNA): TGTGCCAGCAGTTACTCGACAGGTCGGGAGTTCTTC.

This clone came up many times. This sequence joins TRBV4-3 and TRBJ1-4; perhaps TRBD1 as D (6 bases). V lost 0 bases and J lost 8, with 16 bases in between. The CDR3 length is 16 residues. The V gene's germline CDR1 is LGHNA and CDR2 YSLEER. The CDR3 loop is CASSQEGRGSVEKLFF. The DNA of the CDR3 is TGCGCCAGCAGCCAAGAGGGGAGGGGGTCTGTGGAAAAACTGTTTTTT.

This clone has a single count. CDR3 nucleotide sequence: TGTGCCAGCAGTGAAGTCGGCCGGATGAACACTGAAGCTTTCTTT. Translated: CASSEVGRMNTEAFF. V and J are TRBV25-1 and TRBJ1-1; D is unclear. The V gene's germline CDR1 is MGHDK and CDR2 SYGVNS. Trimming removed 2 bases from V and 0 bases from J, with 10 bases in between. CDR3 length equals 15 residues.

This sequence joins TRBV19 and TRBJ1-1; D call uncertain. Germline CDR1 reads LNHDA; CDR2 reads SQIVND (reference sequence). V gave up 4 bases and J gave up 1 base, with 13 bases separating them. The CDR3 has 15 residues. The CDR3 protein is CASSTPKGQNTEAFF. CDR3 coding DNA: TGTGCCAGTAGTACACCGAAAGGGCAGAACACTGAAGCTTTCTTT.

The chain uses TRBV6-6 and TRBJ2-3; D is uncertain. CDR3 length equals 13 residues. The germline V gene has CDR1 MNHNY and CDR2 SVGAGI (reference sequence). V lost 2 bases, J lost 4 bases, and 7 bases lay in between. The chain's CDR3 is CASSYSEADTQYF. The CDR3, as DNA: TGTGCCAGCAGTTACAGCGAGGCAGATACGCAGTATTTT.

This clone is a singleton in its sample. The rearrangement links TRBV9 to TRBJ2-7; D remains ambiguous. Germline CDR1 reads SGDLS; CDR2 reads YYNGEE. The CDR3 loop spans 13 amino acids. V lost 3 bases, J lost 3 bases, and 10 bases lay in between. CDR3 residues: CASSADAYYEQYF. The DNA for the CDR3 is TGTGCCAGCAGCGCGGACGCCTACTACGAGCAGTACTTC. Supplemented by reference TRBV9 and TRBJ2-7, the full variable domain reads DSGVTQTPKHLITATGQRVTLRCSPRSGDLSVYWYQQSLDQGLQFLIQYYNGEERAKGNILERFSAQQFPDLHSELNLSSLELGDSALYFCASSADAYYEQYFGPGTRLTVT.

The CDR3 DNA is TGTGCCAGCAGCCAAGATGGGGGGGGATCCCGCCGCGGTCAAGAGACCCAGTACTTC. The encoded protein is CASSQDGGGSRRGQETQYF. The V and J genes are TRBV14 and TRBJ2-5; 7 bases fit TRBD2. The CDR3 has 19 residues. Per germline, CDR1 SGHDN and CDR2 FVKESK. V was clipped by 0 bases and J by 2 bases; unmatched bases: 15.

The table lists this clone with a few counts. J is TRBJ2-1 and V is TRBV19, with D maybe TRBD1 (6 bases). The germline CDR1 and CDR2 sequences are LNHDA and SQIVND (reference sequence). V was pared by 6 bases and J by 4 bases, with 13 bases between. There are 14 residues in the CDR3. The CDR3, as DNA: TGTGCCAGTAGGACTTGGGGGCCTTACAATGAGCAGTTCTTC. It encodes CASRTWGPYNEQFF.

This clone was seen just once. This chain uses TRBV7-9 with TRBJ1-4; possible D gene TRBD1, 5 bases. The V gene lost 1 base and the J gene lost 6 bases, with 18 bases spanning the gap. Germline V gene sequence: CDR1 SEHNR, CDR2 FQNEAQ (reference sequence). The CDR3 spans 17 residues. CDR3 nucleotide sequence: TGTGCCAGCAGCTTAGGGCAGGGATTGTCCAAGTATGAAAAACTGTTTTTT. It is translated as CASSLGQGLSKYEKLFF.

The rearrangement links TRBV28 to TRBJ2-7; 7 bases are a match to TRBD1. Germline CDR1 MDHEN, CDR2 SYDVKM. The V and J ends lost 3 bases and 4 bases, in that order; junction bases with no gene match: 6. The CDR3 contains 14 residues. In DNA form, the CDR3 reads TGTGCCAGCAGTTTCACCCGACAGGGTTACGAGCAGTACTTC. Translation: CASSFTRQGYEQYF. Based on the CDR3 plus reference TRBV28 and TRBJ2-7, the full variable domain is DVKVTQSSRYLVKRTGEKVFLECVQDMDHENMFWYRQDPGLGLRLIYFSYDVKMKEKGDIPEGYSVSREKKERFSLILESASTNQTSMYLCASSFTRQGYEQYFGPGTRLTVT.

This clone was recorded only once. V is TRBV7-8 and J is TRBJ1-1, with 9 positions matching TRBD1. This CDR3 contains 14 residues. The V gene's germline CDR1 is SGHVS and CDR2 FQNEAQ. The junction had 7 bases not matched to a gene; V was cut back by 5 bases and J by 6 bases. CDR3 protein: CASSRGTGSAEAFF. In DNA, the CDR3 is TGTGCCAGCAGCCGAGGGACAGGGAGTGCTGAAGCTTTCTTT.

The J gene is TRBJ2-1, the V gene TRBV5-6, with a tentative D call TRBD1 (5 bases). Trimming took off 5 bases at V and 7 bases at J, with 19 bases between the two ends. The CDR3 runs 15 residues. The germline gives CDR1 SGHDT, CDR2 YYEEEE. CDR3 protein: CASSPATVIPNEQFF. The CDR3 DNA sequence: TGTGCCAGCAGTCCCGCGACAGTCATCCCGAATGAGCAGTTCTTC.

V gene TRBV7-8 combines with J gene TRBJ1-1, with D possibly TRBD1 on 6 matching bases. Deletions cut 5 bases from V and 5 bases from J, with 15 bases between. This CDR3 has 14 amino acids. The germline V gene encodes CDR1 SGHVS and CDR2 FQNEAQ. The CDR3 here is CASSPRQVGTEAFF. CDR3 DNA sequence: TGTGCCAGCAGCCCCAGACAGGTGGGAACTGAAGCTTTCTTT. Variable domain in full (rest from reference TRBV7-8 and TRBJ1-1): GAGVSQSPRYKVAKRGQDVALRCDPISGHVSLFWYQQALGQGPEFLTYFQNEAQLDKSGLPSDRFFAERPEGSVSTLKIQRTQQEDSAVYLCASSPRQVGTEAFFGQGTRLTVV.

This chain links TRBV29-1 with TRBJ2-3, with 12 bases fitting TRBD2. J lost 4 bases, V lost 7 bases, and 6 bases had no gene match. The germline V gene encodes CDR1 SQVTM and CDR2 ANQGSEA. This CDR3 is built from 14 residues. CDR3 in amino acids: CSDMTSGRADTQYF. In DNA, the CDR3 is TGCAGCGACATGACTAGCGGGAGAGCAGATACGCAGTATTTT.

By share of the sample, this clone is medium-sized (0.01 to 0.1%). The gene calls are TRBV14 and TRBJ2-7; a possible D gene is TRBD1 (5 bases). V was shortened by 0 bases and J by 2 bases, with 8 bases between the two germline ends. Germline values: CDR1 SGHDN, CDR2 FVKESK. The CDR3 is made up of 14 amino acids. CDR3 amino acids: CASSQDKGPYEQYF. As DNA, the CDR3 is TGTGCCAGCAGCCAAGATAAGGGGCCCTACGAGCAGTACTTC.

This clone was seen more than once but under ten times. The CDR3 DNA follows: TGTGCCAGCAGTTACACAGGACAGGGGAGGTGGGAGCAGTACTTC. Its translation is CASSYTGQGRWEQYF. The rearrangement links TRBV6-5 to TRBJ2-7; 9 positions agree with TRBD1. The germline CDR1 and CDR2 sequences are MNHEY and SVGAGI. V was pared by 2 bases and J by 7 bases, with 9 bases of the junction left unmatched. The CDR3 loop spans 15 amino acids.

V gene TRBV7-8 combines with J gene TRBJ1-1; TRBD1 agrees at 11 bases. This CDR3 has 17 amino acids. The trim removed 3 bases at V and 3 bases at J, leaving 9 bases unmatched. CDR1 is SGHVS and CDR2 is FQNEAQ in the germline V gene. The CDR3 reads CASSFIGDRGYDTEAFF. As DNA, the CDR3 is TGTGCCAGCAGCTTCATCGGGGACAGGGGGTACGACACTGAAGCTTTCTTT.

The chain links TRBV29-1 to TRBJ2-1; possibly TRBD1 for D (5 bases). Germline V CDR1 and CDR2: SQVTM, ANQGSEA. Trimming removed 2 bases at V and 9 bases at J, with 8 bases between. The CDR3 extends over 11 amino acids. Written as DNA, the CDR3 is TGCAGCGTTGAAAAAAGGGGTGAGCAGTTCTTC. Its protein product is CSVEKRGEQFF.

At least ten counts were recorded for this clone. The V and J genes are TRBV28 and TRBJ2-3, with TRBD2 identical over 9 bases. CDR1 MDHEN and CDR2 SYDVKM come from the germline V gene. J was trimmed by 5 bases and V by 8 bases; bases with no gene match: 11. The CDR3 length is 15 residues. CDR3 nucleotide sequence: TGTGCCAGCGTGGTAGCGGGAGTTAAGGGAGATACGCAGTATTTT. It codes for CASVVAGVKGDTQYF.